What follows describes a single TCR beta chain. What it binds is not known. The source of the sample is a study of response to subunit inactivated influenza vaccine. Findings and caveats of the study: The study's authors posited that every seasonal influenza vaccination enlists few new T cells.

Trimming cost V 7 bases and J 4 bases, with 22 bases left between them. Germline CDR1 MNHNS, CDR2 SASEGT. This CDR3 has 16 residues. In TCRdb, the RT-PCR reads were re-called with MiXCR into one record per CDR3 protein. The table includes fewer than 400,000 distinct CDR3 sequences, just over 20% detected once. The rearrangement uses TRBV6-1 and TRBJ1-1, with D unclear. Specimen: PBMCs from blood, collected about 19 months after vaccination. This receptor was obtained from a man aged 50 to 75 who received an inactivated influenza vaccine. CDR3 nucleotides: TGTGCCAGCACCCCCCCGGGCTCCGGAGGGTTCACTGAAGCTTTCTTT. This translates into CASTPPGSGGFTEAFF.